This entry concerns a single T cell receptor beta chain. The antigen is unknown. These data are taken from a study of CD8 T cells in Susac syndrome. Study as a whole: Among the Susac syndrome patients sequenced, about 6 had active disease and about 8 were in remission.

Looked up from germline, CDR1 is SGHRS and CDR2 is YFSETQ. V was shortened by 0 bases and J by 12 bases, with 10 bases between the two germline ends. This CDR3 has 12 amino acids. General observations from the study: The CD4+ T cell repertoires in Susac syndrome did not show any clonal expansion. It was acknowledged in the study that its TCR sequencing and HLA analysis involved a relatively small number of individuals.

The RNA input was 0.5 to 1 ug, and it was reverse transcribed with random hexamers. immunoSEQ multiplex PCR amplified TCR beta CDR3 across 54 Vbeta, 13 Jbeta. Using its own MiXCR run on the immunoSEQ multiplex PCR reads, TCRdb lists one record per CDR3 protein. The sample lists about 150,000 distinct CDR3 sequences, 85% to 95% seen once, with 0.15% to 0.2% in the top ten. The V call is TRBV5-1, the J call TRBJ2-1, with a tentative D call TRBD1 (5 bases). The sample was CD4+ T cells from PBMCs. The receptor comes from a human donor with Susac syndrome. In DNA form, the CDR3 reads TGCGCCAGCAGCTTGGACCAGGGAATGCAGTTCTTC. This translates into CASSLDQGMQFF.